The rows below give T cell receptor beta chains drawn from one sample of a study of tumor-infiltrating lymphocytes in localized non-small cell lung cancer. Profiled with immunoSEQ multiplex PCR; TCRdb holds only in-frame clones, not every one. This table has fewer than 20,000 clones, just under 80% appearing once. Sequencing was carried out using lung tumor tissue. The receptors come from a human donor with non-small cell lung cancer. Both conserved end residues are part of each CDR3. A D gene is named only where the DNA matches it firmly. Rows give clone size only sometimes, using once, few, many, or a class for an expanded clone.

J: TRBJ2-7
size: -
D: -
V: TRBV5-1
CDR3: CASSYKEGGYEQYF

J: TRBJ2-7
size: -
D: TRBD2
V: TRBV10-3
CDR3: CAMRAGTRLDEQYF

J: TRBJ2-7
size: few
D: TRBD1
V: TRBV10-3
CDR3: CAISESTGKQYEQYF

J: TRBJ1-2
size: few
D: -
V: TRBV7-2
CDR3: CASSPDPDYGYTF

J: TRBJ2-3
size: -
D: TRBD2
V: TRBV4-3
CDR3: CASSQELAGADTQYF

J: TRBJ2-1
size: once
D: -
V: TRBV30
CDR3: CAWSSVLNNEQFF

J: TRBJ2-2
size: -
D: -
V: TRBV7-9
CDR3: CASSPGGGTGELFF

J: TRBJ1-2
size: -
D: TRBD1
V: TRBV4-1
CDR3: CASSQGTGGAYGYTF

J: TRBJ1-2
size: -
D: TRBD1
V: TRBV28
CDR3: CASSTGTGYGYTF

J: TRBJ2-1
size: -
D: -
V: TRBV6-6
CDR3: CASSILAANEQFF

J: TRBJ2-1
size: -
D: TRBD2
V: TRBV5-1
CDR3: CASSLVAGGNNEQFF

J: TRBJ2-5
size: -
D: -
V: TRBV11-2
CDR3: CASSLGNREARETQYF

J: TRBJ2-5
size: -
D: -
V: TRBV7-8
CDR3: CASSFRETQYF

J: TRBJ2-7
size: -
D: -
V: TRBV4-3
CDR3: CASSQVWPQYEQYF

J: TRBJ2-1
size: -
D: -
V: TRBV7-2
CDR3: CASSYLRGNEQFF

J: TRBJ1-4
size: -
D: TRBD1
V: TRBV5-1
CDR3: CASSPGTEGEKLFF

J: TRBJ2-3
size: few
D: TRBD2
V: TRBV6-1
CDR3: CASSEAGGFDTQYF

J: TRBJ2-7
size: -
D: -
V: TRBV9
CDR3: CASSVGGIGDEQYF

J: TRBJ2-7
size: medium-sized
D: -
V: TRBV5-4
CDR3: CASSLGHEQYF

J: TRBJ1-5
size: medium-sized
D: -
V: TRBV6-1
CDR3: CASNGADYSNQPQHF

J: TRBJ2-5
size: -
D: -
V: TRBV5-1
CDR3: CASSYGPRDKETQYF

J: TRBJ2-5
size: -
D: TRBD1
V: TRBV9
CDR3: CASSVARRTGQETQYF